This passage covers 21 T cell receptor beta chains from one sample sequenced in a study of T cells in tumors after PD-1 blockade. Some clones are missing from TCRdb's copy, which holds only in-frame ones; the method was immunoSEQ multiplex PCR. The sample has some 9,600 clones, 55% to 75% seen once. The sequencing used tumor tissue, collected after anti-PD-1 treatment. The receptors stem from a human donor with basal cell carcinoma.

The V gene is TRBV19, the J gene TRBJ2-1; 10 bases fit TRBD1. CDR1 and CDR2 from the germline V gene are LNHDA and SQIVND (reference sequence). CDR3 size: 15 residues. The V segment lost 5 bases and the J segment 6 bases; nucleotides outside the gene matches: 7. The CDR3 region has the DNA TGTGCCAGTAGTTTCGACGGGACAGGGGTCAATGAGCAGTTCTTC. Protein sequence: CASSFDGTGVNEQFF.

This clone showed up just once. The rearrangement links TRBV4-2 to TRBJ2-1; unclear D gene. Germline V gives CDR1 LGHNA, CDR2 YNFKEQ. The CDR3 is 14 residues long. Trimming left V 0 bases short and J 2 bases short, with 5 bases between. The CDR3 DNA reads TGTGCCAGCAGCCAAGATCTAGCCTACAATGAGCAGTTCTTC. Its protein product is CASSQDLAYNEQFF.

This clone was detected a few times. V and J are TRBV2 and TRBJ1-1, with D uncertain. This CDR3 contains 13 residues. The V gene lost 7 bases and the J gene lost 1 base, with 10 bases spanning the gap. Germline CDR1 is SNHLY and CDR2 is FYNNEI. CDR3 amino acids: CASNLQPNTEAFF. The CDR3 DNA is TGTGCCAGCAACCTACAACCGAACACTGAAGCTTTCTTT.

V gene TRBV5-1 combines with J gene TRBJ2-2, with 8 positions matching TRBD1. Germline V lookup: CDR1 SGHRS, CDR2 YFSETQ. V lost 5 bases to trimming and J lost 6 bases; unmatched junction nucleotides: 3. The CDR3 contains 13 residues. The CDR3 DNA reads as TGCGCCAGCAGGGGACAGGACGCCGGGGAGCTGTTTTTT. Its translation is CASRGQDAGELFF.

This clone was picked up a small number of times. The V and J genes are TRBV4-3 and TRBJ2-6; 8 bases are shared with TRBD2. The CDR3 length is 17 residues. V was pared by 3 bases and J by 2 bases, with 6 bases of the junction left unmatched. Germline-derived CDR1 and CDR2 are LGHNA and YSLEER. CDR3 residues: CASSQGRGETGANVLTF. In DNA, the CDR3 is TGCGCCAGCAGCCAGGGGCGGGGGGAGACTGGGGCCAACGTCCTGACTTTC.

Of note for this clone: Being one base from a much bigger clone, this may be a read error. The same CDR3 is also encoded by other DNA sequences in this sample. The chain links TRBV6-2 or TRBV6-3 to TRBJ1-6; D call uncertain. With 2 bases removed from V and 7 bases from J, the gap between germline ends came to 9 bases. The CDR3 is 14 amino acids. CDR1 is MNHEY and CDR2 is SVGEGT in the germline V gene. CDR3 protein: CASSYQNKNSPLHF. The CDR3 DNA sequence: TGTGCCAGCAGTTACCAAAATAAGAATTCACCCCTCCACTTT.

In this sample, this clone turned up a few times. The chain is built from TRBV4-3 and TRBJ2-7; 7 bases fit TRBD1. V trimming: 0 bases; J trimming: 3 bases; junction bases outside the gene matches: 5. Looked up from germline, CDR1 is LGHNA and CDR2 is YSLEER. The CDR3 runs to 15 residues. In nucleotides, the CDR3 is TGCGCCAGCAGCCAAGATTGGGGACAGATCTACGAGCAGTACTTC. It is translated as CASSQDWGQIYEQYF.

DNA of the CDR3: TGTGCCAGCAGTTACTCCAGGGGTTATAGCAATCAGCCCCAGCATTTT. Translating gives CASSYSRGYSNQPQHF. The chain recombines TRBV6-6 with TRBJ1-5, with D possibly being TRBD1 (6 bases). Trimming took 0 bases from V and 0 from J, leaving 9 bases between them. In germline, CDR1 is MNHNY, CDR2 SVGAGI (reference sequence). The CDR3 runs 16 residues.

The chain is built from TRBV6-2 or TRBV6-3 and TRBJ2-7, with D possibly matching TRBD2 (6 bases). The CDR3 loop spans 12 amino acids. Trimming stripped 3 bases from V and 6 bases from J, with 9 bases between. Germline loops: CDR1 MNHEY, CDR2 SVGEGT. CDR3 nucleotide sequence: TGTGCCAGCAGTTATGGGCGGGGCGAGCAGTACTTC. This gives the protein CASSYGRGEQYF.

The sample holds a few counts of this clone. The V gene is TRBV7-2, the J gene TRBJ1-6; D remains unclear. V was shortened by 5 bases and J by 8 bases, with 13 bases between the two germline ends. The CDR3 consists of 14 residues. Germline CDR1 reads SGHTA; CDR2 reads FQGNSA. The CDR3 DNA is TGTGCCAGCAGCCCAGACATTGGGTATTCACCCCTCCACTTT. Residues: CASSPDIGYSPLHF.

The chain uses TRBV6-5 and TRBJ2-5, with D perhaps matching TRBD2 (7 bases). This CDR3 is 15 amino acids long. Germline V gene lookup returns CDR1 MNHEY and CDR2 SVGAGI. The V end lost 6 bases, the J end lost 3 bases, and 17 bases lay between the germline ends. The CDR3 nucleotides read TGTGCCAGCAGAACTGGGGGGGCGTTTGAAGAGACCCAGTACTTC. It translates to CASRTGGAFEETQYF.

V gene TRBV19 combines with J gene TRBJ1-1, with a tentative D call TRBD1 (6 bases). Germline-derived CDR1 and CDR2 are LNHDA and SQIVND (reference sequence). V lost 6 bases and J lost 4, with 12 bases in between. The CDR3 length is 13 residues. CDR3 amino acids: CASSAGARTEAFF. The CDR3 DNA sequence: TGTGCCAGTAGCGCAGGGGCGCGCACTGAAGCTTTCTTT.

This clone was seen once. Here the CDR3 DNA reads TGCGCCAGCAGCCAAGATCCTAGAAACATTCAGTACTTC. This gives the protein CASSQDPRNIQYF. The chain recombines TRBV4-3 with TRBJ2-4; the D is unclear. The germline CDR1 and CDR2 sequences are LGHNA and YSLEER. The length of the CDR3 is 13 residues. V was cut by 0 bases and J by 6 bases, with 6 bases left in between.

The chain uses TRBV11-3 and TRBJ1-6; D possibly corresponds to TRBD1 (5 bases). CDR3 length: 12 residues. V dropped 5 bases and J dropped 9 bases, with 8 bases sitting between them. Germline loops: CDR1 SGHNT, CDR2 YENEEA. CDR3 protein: CASSVGGSPLHF. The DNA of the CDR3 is TGTGCCAGCAGCGTGGGGGGTTCACCCCTCCACTTT. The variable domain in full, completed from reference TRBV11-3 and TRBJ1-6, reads EAGVVQSPRYKIIEKKQPVAFWCNPISGHNTLYWYLQNLGQGPELLIRYENEEAVDDSQLPKDRFSAERLKGVDSTLKIQPAELGDSAVYLCASSVGGSPLHFGNGTRLTVT.

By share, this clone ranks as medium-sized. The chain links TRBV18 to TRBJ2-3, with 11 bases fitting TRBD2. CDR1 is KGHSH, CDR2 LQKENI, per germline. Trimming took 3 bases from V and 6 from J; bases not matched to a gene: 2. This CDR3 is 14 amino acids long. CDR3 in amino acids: CASSPTSGADTQYF. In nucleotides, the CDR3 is TGTGCCAGCTCACCGACTAGCGGGGCTGATACGCAGTATTTT.

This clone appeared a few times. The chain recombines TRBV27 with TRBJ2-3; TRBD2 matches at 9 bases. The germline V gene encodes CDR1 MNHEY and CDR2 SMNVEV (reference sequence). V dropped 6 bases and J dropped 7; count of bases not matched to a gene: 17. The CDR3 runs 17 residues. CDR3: CASRQLAGVTVGYTQYF. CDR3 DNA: TGTGCCAGCAGGCAATTAGCGGGGGTTACCGTCGGATATACGCAGTATTTT.

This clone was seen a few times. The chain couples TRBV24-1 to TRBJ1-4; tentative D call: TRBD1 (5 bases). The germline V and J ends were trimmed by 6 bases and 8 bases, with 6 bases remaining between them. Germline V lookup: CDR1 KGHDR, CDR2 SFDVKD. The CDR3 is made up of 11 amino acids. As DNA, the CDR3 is TGTGCCACCAGTCAGGGAGAAAAACTGTTTTTT. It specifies CATSQGEKLFF.

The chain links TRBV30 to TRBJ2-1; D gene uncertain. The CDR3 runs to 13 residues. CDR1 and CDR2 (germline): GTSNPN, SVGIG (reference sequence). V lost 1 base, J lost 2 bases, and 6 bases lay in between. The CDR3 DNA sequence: TGTGCCTGGAGTGGTCAGGCCTACAATGAGCAGTTCTTC. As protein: CAWSGQAYNEQFF.

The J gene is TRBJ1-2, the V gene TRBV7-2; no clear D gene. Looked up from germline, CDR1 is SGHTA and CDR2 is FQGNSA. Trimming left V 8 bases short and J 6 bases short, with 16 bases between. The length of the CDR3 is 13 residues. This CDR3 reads CASATPGSDGYTF. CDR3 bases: TGTGCCAGCGCTACACCCGGCTCCGATGGCTACACCTTC.

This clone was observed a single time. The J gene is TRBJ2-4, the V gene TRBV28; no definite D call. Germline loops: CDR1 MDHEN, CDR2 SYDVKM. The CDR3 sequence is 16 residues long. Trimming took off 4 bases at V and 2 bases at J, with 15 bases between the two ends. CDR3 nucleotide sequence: TGTGCCAGCAGTTCTCGGGTCCCGGGTTCCAAAAACATTCAGTACTTC. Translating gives CASSSRVPGSKNIQYF.

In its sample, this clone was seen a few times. In nucleotides, the CDR3 is TGCGCCAGCAGCCAAGATTGGTCTAGCGGCTACAATGAGCAGTTCTTC. This sequence encodes CASSQDWSSGYNEQFF. V is TRBV4-3 and J is TRBJ2-1; 7 bases line up with TRBD2. With V trimmed by 0 bases and J by 3 bases, 5 bases remained unmatched. The CDR3 sequence is 16 residues long. Germline V lookup: CDR1 LGHNA, CDR2 YSLEER.